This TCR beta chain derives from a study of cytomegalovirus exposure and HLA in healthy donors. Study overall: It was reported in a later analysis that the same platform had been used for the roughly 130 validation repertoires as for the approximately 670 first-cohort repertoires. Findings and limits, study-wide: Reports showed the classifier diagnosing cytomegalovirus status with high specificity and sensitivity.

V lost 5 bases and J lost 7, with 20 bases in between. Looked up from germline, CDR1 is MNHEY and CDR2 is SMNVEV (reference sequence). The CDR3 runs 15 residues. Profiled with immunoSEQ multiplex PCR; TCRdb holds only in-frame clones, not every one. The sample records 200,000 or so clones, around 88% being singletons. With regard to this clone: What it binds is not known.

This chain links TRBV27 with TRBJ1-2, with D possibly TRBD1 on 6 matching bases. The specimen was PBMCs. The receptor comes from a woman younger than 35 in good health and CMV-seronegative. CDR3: CASSPTWTALSGYTF. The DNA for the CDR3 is TGTGCCAGCAGTCCGACTTGGACAGCGCTCTCTGGCTACACCTTC.